The rows below give T cell receptor beta chains drawn from one sample of a study of shared clonotypes between healthy human individuals. Data came from immunoSEQ multiplex PCR; TCRdb stores just in-frame clones and leaves some out. The sample lists some 1,100,000 clones; 75% to 85% were seen once. Material: memory CD4+ T cells from PBMCs. The receptors come from a man younger than 35 in good health. Some clones in this sample may be carry-over from other donors' samples. The CDR3 runs from the conserved cysteine through the conserved F or W. Each record gives: CDR3 DNA, CDR3 protein, D gene, CDR3 length, clone size, V gene, J gene. A D gene is named only where the DNA matches it firmly. Where a row states a size, it is once, few, many or the class of an expanded clone; other rows omit it.

cdr3_nt: TGCGCCAGCAGCTTGGATCCAGGGCAGTGGGAGACCCAGTACTTC
cdr3_aa: CASSLDPGQWETQYF
d_call: .
cdr3_length: 15
clone_size: few
v_call: TRBV5-1
j_call: TRBJ2-5

cdr3_nt: TGTGCCAGCAGTTCACCGGGACTAGTGTACGGGGAGCTGTTTTTT
cdr3_aa: CASSSPGLVYGELFF
d_call: TRBD2
cdr3_length: 15
clone_size: .
v_call: TRBV28
j_call: TRBJ2-2

cdr3_nt: TGTGCCAGCAGTTACGCCCCCAAAAGAGACTATGGCTACACCTTC
cdr3_aa: CASSYAPKRDYGYTF
d_call: .
cdr3_length: 15
clone_size: .
v_call: TRBV6-5
j_call: TRBJ1-2

cdr3_nt: TGTGCCAGCAGTGGGAGAGGTTACGAGCAGTACTTC
cdr3_aa: CASSGRGYEQYF
d_call: .
cdr3_length: 12
clone_size: .
v_call: TRBV6-5
j_call: TRBJ2-7

cdr3_nt: TGTGCCAGCAGCTTAAGGGGCCGGGACAGAGGATTCTATGGCTACACCTTC
cdr3_aa: CASSLRGRDRGFYGYTF
d_call: TRBD1
cdr3_length: 17
clone_size: .
v_call: TRBV7-9
j_call: TRBJ1-2

cdr3_nt: TGTGCCAGCCTTAGAGGGCAGAACACCGGGGAGCTGTTTTTT
cdr3_aa: CASLRGQNTGELFF
d_call: .
cdr3_length: 14
clone_size: .
v_call: TRBV28
j_call: TRBJ2-2

cdr3_nt: TGTGCCAGCAGAAGTGGGGGGTGGTCACCCCTCCACTTT
cdr3_aa: CASRSGGWSPLHF
d_call: .
cdr3_length: 13
clone_size: .
v_call: TRBV2
j_call: TRBJ1-6

cdr3_nt: TGTGCCAGCAGCTTAGATTCCCAGGGATCCTACGAGCAGTACTTC
cdr3_aa: CASSLDSQGSYEQYF
d_call: .
cdr3_length: 15
clone_size: .
v_call: TRBV7-2
j_call: TRBJ2-7

cdr3_nt: TGTGCCAGCAGCTATCAGCAGGGGCCCTACGAGCAGTACTTC
cdr3_aa: CASSYQQGPYEQYF
d_call: .
cdr3_length: 14
clone_size: .
v_call: TRBV5-6
j_call: TRBJ2-7

cdr3_nt: TGTGCCAGCAGCCTACAGGGGAACACTGAAGCTTTCTTT
cdr3_aa: CASSLQGNTEAFF
d_call: .
cdr3_length: 13
clone_size: .
v_call: TRBV6-6
j_call: TRBJ1-1

cdr3_nt: TGTGCCAGCAGTTTTCGGGTAGCTCAAAACTACGAGCAGTACTTC
cdr3_aa: CASSFRVAQNYEQYF
d_call: .
cdr3_length: 15
clone_size: .
v_call: TRBV27
j_call: TRBJ2-7

cdr3_nt: TGTGCCAGCAGCTCCACCGGGGAAGCTTACAATGAGCAGTTCTTC
cdr3_aa: CASSSTGEAYNEQFF
d_call: .
cdr3_length: 15
clone_size: .
v_call: TRBV7-2
j_call: TRBJ2-1

cdr3_nt: TGTGCCAGTAGCCATGGGACATTCGGCTACACCTTC
cdr3_aa: CASSHGTFGYTF
d_call: .
cdr3_length: 12
clone_size: .
v_call: TRBV19
j_call: TRBJ1-2

cdr3_nt: TGTGCCAGCTCAGATCAGCCTATCGAAACAAATCAGCCCCAGCATTTT
cdr3_aa: CASSDQPIETNQPQHF
d_call: .
cdr3_length: 16
clone_size: .
v_call: TRBV18
j_call: TRBJ1-5

cdr3_nt: TGTGCCAGTAGTATAGAGAAGGGAGATAGCAATCAGCCCCAGCATTTT
cdr3_aa: CASSIEKGDSNQPQHF
d_call: .
cdr3_length: 16
clone_size: many
v_call: TRBV19
j_call: TRBJ1-5

cdr3_nt: TGCGCCAGCAGCCAACGCGGGGGGGATACGCAGTATTTT
cdr3_aa: CASSQRGGDTQYF
d_call: TRBD2
cdr3_length: 13
clone_size: .
v_call: TRBV4-3
j_call: TRBJ2-3

cdr3_nt: TGTGCCAGCCGTAGGCGGGGGGGAACTGAAGCTTTCTTT
cdr3_aa: CASRRRGGTEAFF
d_call: .
cdr3_length: 13
clone_size: .
v_call: TRBV25-1
j_call: TRBJ1-1

cdr3_nt: TGCGCCAGCAGTCAACCGGTCTCCGGGAGCGAAAGACGGGAGACCCAGTACTTC
cdr3_aa: CASSQPVSGSERRETQYF
d_call: .
cdr3_length: 18
clone_size: .
v_call: TRBV23-1
j_call: TRBJ2-5

cdr3_nt: TGTGCCGCCCAATCTACCAGCACAGATACGCAGTATTTT
cdr3_aa: CAAQSTSTDTQYF
d_call: .
cdr3_length: 13
clone_size: once
v_call: TRBV28
j_call: TRBJ2-3

cdr3_nt: TGTGCCAGCAGCTCACGGTTGACAGGGGCAGATACGCAGTATTTT
cdr3_aa: CASSSRLTGADTQYF
d_call: TRBD1
cdr3_length: 15
clone_size: .
v_call: TRBV7-2
j_call: TRBJ2-3

cdr3_nt: TGTGCCAGTAGTACAACAGGCGGCGAGACCCAGTACTTC
cdr3_aa: CASSTTGGETQYF
d_call: .
cdr3_length: 13
clone_size: few
v_call: TRBV19
j_call: TRBJ2-5

cdr3_nt: TGTGCCAGCAGTTTAAGGCAGGGGCCCGGAGGCTACACCTTC
cdr3_aa: CASSLRQGPGGYTF
d_call: .
cdr3_length: 14
clone_size: .
v_call: TRBV28
j_call: TRBJ1-2

cdr3_nt: TGTGCCAGCAGCTTACAAGCGGGACTAGCAAACAATGAGCAGTTCTTC
cdr3_aa: CASSLQAGLANNEQFF
d_call: TRBD2
cdr3_length: 16
clone_size: .
v_call: TRBV7-3
j_call: TRBJ2-1

cdr3_nt: TGTGCCAGCCAGGGACTAGCTTACGAGCAGTACTTC
cdr3_aa: CASQGLAYEQYF
d_call: TRBD2
cdr3_length: 12
clone_size: .
v_call: TRBV2
j_call: TRBJ2-7

cdr3_nt: TGTGCCAGCAGCCAAGATAAACGGATCTCTGGAAACACCATATATTTT
cdr3_aa: CASSQDKRISGNTIYF
d_call: .
cdr3_length: 16
clone_size: .
v_call: TRBV4-2
j_call: TRBJ1-3

cdr3_nt: TGCGCCAGCAGCTTGGCCCCACTAGCGGGAGGCCAAGAGACCCAGTACTTC
cdr3_aa: CASSLAPLAGGQETQYF
d_call: TRBD2
cdr3_length: 17
clone_size: .
v_call: TRBV5-1
j_call: TRBJ2-5

cdr3_nt: TGTGCCAGCAGCCCTCCTCGGGACAGGGAACTTAACTATGGCTACACCTTC
cdr3_aa: CASSPPRDRELNYGYTF
d_call: TRBD1
cdr3_length: 17
clone_size: few
v_call: TRBV28
j_call: TRBJ1-2

cdr3_nt: TGTGCCAGCAGCGTAGGTATGAGGTACCAAGAGACCCAGTACTTC
cdr3_aa: CASSVGMRYQETQYF
d_call: .
cdr3_length: 15
clone_size: many
v_call: TRBV9
j_call: TRBJ2-5

cdr3_nt: TGTGCCAGCAGCCGACAGGGGGCCATAGATACGCAGTATTTT
cdr3_aa: CASSRQGAIDTQYF
d_call: TRBD1
cdr3_length: 14
clone_size: .
v_call: TRBV7-7
j_call: TRBJ2-3

cdr3_nt: TGTGCCAGCAGTGAACGGGTTGCGGGGGCCAACGTCCTGACTTTC
cdr3_aa: CASSERVAGANVLTF
d_call: .
cdr3_length: 15
clone_size: .
v_call: TRBV2
j_call: TRBJ2-6

cdr3_nt: TGTGCCAGTAGTATGATTCAGGGGAACACTGAAGCTTTCTTT
cdr3_aa: CASSMIQGNTEAFF
d_call: .
cdr3_length: 14
clone_size: .
v_call: TRBV19
j_call: TRBJ1-1

cdr3_nt: TGCAGCGTTGCTTCGGGGGATGAAAAACTGTTTTTT
cdr3_aa: CSVASGDEKLFF
d_call: .
cdr3_length: 12
clone_size: .
v_call: TRBV29-1
j_call: TRBJ1-4

cdr3_nt: TGTGCCAGCAGCTCCTGGACTAGCGGGAGGGTTAGTGGCAATGAGCAGTTCTTC
cdr3_aa: CASSSWTSGRVSGNEQFF
d_call: TRBD2
cdr3_length: 18
clone_size: many
v_call: TRBV7-2
j_call: TRBJ2-1

cdr3_nt: TGTGCCAGCAGCTTGACCTACAGGCTTCAGTTC
cdr3_aa: CASSLTYRLQF
d_call: .
cdr3_length: 11
clone_size: once
v_call: TRBV28
j_call: TRBJ2-7

cdr3_nt: TGTGCCAGCAGTCCCCTCGGAGCGGGAGAACTCTACGAGCAGTACTTC
cdr3_aa: CASSPLGAGELYEQYF
d_call: TRBD2
cdr3_length: 16
clone_size: .
v_call: TRBV28
j_call: TRBJ2-7

cdr3_nt: TGCGCCAGCAGCTTCCCAAGGACAGCTAGCGGGAGTACCGGGGAGCTGTTTTTT
cdr3_aa: CASSFPRTASGSTGELFF
d_call: TRBD2
cdr3_length: 18
clone_size: few
v_call: TRBV5-1
j_call: TRBJ2-2

cdr3_nt: TGTGCCAGCTCTCCCGGGACCCGGACTGAAGCTTTCTTT
cdr3_aa: CASSPGTRTEAFF
d_call: .
cdr3_length: 13
clone_size: .
v_call: TRBV18
j_call: TRBJ1-1

cdr3_nt: TGCGCCAGCAGCTATCGACTAGCGGGCTTCTCTAGCACAGATACGCAGTATTTT
cdr3_aa: CASSYRLAGFSSTDTQYF
d_call: TRBD2
cdr3_length: 18
clone_size: .
v_call: TRBV4-1
j_call: TRBJ2-3

cdr3_nt: TGTGCCAGCAGAGCACAGGGGGATCAGCCCCAGCATTTT
cdr3_aa: CASRAQGDQPQHF
d_call: TRBD1
cdr3_length: 13
clone_size: once
v_call: TRBV28
j_call: TRBJ1-5

cdr3_nt: TGCAGCGTTGACGGCAGGGGCACCTACGAGCAGTACTTC
cdr3_aa: CSVDGRGTYEQYF
d_call: .
cdr3_length: 13
clone_size: .
v_call: TRBV29-1
j_call: TRBJ2-7

cdr3_nt: TGTGCCAGCAGAGGACAGGGGGAGACCTACGAGCAGTACTTC
cdr3_aa: CASRGQGETYEQYF
d_call: TRBD1
cdr3_length: 14
clone_size: .
v_call: TRBV28
j_call: TRBJ2-7

cdr3_nt: TGCGCCAGCAGCTTGGGGCAGGGATACAATGAGCAGTTCTTC
cdr3_aa: CASSLGQGYNEQFF
d_call: .
cdr3_length: 14
clone_size: .
v_call: TRBV5-1
j_call: TRBJ2-1

cdr3_nt: TGTGCCAGCAGTCGACAGGGGGTCCCGAACACTGAAGCTTTCTTT
cdr3_aa: CASSRQGVPNTEAFF
d_call: TRBD1
cdr3_length: 15
clone_size: .
v_call: TRBV2
j_call: TRBJ1-1

cdr3_nt: TGTGCCAGCAGCTTAGGAGGGGAGACCTACGAGCAGTACTTC
cdr3_aa: CASSLGGETYEQYF
d_call: .
cdr3_length: 14
clone_size: once
v_call: TRBV11-2
j_call: TRBJ2-7

cdr3_nt: TGCAGCGTTGAAAGCCTCGTACAACCTCTTGGCTACACCTTC
cdr3_aa: CSVESLVQPLGYTF
d_call: .
cdr3_length: 14
clone_size: once
v_call: TRBV29-1
j_call: TRBJ1-2

cdr3_nt: TGTGCCAGCAGTCTAGCGGGTGCTAGCACAGATACGCAGTATTTT
cdr3_aa: CASSLAGASTDTQYF
d_call: TRBD2
cdr3_length: 15
clone_size: .
v_call: TRBV2
j_call: TRBJ2-3

cdr3_nt: TGTGCCAGCAGCCAAGCCGCCACTAGCGGAGCCTCCTACGAGCAGTACTTC
cdr3_aa: CASSQAATSGASYEQYF
d_call: TRBD2
cdr3_length: 17
clone_size: .
v_call: TRBV4-2
j_call: TRBJ2-7

cdr3_nt: TGTGCCAGCAGTGGGTTACTCGGGAACTATGGCTACACCTTC
cdr3_aa: CASSGLLGNYGYTF
d_call: .
cdr3_length: 14
clone_size: few
v_call: TRBV2
j_call: TRBJ1-2

cdr3_nt: TGCGCCAGCAGCTTTTCGGTCGACACCGGGGAGCTGTTTTTT
cdr3_aa: CASSFSVDTGELFF
d_call: .
cdr3_length: 14
clone_size: .
v_call: TRBV5-1
j_call: TRBJ2-2

cdr3_nt: TGCAGCGTCGTTGGGACTAGCGGAAACTACGAGCAGTACTTC
cdr3_aa: CSVVGTSGNYEQYF
d_call: TRBD2
cdr3_length: 14
clone_size: .
v_call: TRBV29-1
j_call: TRBJ2-7

cdr3_nt: TGTGCCAGCAGTTTTGGTTATGGGGAAGAGACCCAGTACTTC
cdr3_aa: CASSFGYGEETQYF
d_call: .
cdr3_length: 14
clone_size: .
v_call: TRBV6-5
j_call: TRBJ2-5

cdr3_nt: TGTGCCAGTAGTGCGAATGGGGCGCAGATAAACTATGGCTACACCTTC
cdr3_aa: CASSANGAQINYGYTF
d_call: .
cdr3_length: 16
clone_size: .
v_call: TRBV19
j_call: TRBJ1-2